The source of this T cell receptor (beta chain) is a study of cytomegalovirus exposure and HLA in healthy donors. Remarks on this clone: What it recognizes is unknown.

Study observations and caveats: Most sequenced TCRs were rare (though some public TCRs occurred in many donors).

The donors were members of the approximately 130-subject validation cohort (separate from the roughly 700-subject first cohort). Only in-frame clones appear in the TCRdb table, and some are missing; sequencing was by immunoSEQ multiplex PCR. The sample holds fewer than 150,000 clones; 88% are singletons and the top ten take approximately 8.5%. Sequencing was performed on PBMCs. This TCR derives from a young woman in good health and CMV-seropositive.

The DNA of the CDR3 is TGTGCCAGCAGCGAGACTCAAGGAGGGGCCTACGAGCAGTACTTC. Translated: CASSETQGGAYEQYF. This sequence joins TRBV7-8 and TRBJ2-7; D is possibly TRBD2 (6 bases). Germline lookup yields CDR1 SGHVS and CDR2 FQNEAQ. The CDR3 is 15 residues long. V was pared by 5 bases and J by 2 bases, with 16 bases between. The variable domain in full, with the rest retrieved from reference TRBV7-8 and TRBJ2-7, is GAGVSQSPRYKVAKRGQDVALRCDPISGHVSLFWYQQALGQGPEFLTYFQNEAQLDKSGLPSDRFFAERPEGSVSTLKIQRTQQEDSAVYLCASSETQGGAYEQYFGPGTRLTVT.